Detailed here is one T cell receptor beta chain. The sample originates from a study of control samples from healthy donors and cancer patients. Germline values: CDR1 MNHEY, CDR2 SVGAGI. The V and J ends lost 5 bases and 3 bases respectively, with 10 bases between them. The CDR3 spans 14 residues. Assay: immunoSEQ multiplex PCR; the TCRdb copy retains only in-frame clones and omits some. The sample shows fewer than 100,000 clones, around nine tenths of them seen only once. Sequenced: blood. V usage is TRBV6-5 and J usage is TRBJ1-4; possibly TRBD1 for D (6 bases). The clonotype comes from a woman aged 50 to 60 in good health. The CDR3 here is CASSTGKANEKLFF. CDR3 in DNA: TGTGCCAGCAGTACAGGGAAGGCTAATGAAAAACTGTTTTTT.